This T cell receptor (beta chain) comes out of a study of T-cell memory formation after mild COVID-19. Study context: TCR clusters were largely donor specific.

TCRdb reanalysed the 5' RACE reads using MiXCR and keeps one entry per CDR3 protein. The table shows approximately 100,000 distinct CDR3 sequences, with approximately 13% occurring only once. Study-wide points: Memory cells collected pre-infection included some clones that later responded, suggesting cross-reactive memory joined. Contracting clones, day 15 to 85, had balanced CD4/CD8, and later expanders favored CD4+.

Germline-derived CDR1 and CDR2 are SGHVS and FQNEAQ. Losses at the gene ends were 5 bases for V and 1 base for J; bases not matched to a gene: 10. This CDR3 region has 16 residues. Turning to this clonotype: Antigen unknown.

This clonotype originated in an adult woman who had mild COVID-19 (a few samples of this study predate the infection). Cell type and time point are not known. What was sequenced was PBMCs or a T cell subset sorted from them (not recorded which). The chain employs TRBV7-8 and TRBJ1-1; TRBD1 aligns across 7 bases. The CDR3 DNA reads TGTGCCAGCAGCGAACAGGGGCGGGTTGGGAACACTGAAGCTTTCTTT. It translates to CASSEQGRVGNTEAFF.